The clone carrying this T cell receptor beta chain was seen only a few times. No antigen is known for it. TCRdb ran MiXCR on the RT-PCR reads and lists one entry per CDR3 protein. The table includes hundreds of thousands of distinct CDR3 sequences, around 16% detected once. This sample is drawn from a study of response to subunit inactivated influenza vaccine. General study results and limits: Each seasonal flu vaccination may recruit only limited new T cells, authors suggested.

Germline V gene sequence: CDR1 MRHNA, CDR2 SNTAGT. The CDR3 runs 20 residues. The V end was cut by 6 bases, the J end by 0 bases, with 26 bases between. The sequence came from a man aged 45-65 years who received an inactivated influenza vaccine. The material sequenced was PBMCs from blood, taken 11 to 12 days after vaccination. The chain is built from TRBV6-4 and TRBJ2-2, with D perhaps matching TRBD1 (6 bases). The chain's CDR3 is CASSDQLSPDRTSNTGELFF. CDR3 bases: TGTGCCAGCAGCGACCAGCTTAGTCCGGACAGAACTTCGAACACCGGGGAGCTGTTTTTT.